This T cell receptor (beta chain) was captured by sequencing in a study of CD8 T cells in Susac syndrome. In blood CD8+ and CD4+ T cells, TCR beta underwent sequencing. In contrast to the negatively isolated CD8+ and CD4+ T cells, TEMRA cells were FACS-enriched. 0.5 to 1 ug RNA was reverse transcribed with random hexamers. The TCR beta CDR3 was amplified by immunoSEQ multiplex PCR across 54 Vbeta, 13 Jbeta. TCRdb itself ran the immunoSEQ multiplex PCR reads through MiXCR, one entry per CDR3 protein. This table holds about 110,000 distinct CDR3 sequences, less than 97% found once. The germline V gene encodes CDR1 MNHNY and CDR2 SVGAGI (reference sequence). The V segment lost 6 bases and the J segment 4 bases; nucleotides outside the gene matches: 9. CDR3 length: 14 residues.

This rearrangement joins TRBV6-6 to TRBJ2-7, with 7 nucleotides matching TRBD1. Sample: CD4+ T cells from PBMCs. The TCR was taken from a human donor in good health. The CDR3 here is CASSPTGYEYEQYF. DNA for the CDR3: TGTGCCAGCAGCCCGACAGGGTACGAGTACGAGCAGTACTTC.